These 31 T cell receptor beta chains were sequenced from one sample in a study of cytomegalovirus exposure and HLA in healthy donors. Primers included in the PCR were 60 Vbeta and 13 Jbeta primers. The repertoire was sequenced with immunoSEQ multiplex PCR; TCRdb's copy has only in-frame clones and lacks some. The sample lists approximately 150,000 clones; 80% were seen once. Sequenced sample: PBMCs. These receptors were taken from a young man in good health and CMV-seropositive.

The rearrangement uses TRBV6-5 and TRBJ1-3; no clear D gene. V lost 5 bases to trimming and J lost 4 bases, with 12 bases between them. CDR3 length equals 14 residues. Germline V gene data show CDR1 as MNHEY and CDR2 as SVGAGI. This chain's CDR3 is CASSNPRLGNTIYF. CDR3 nucleotide sequence: TGTGCCAGCAGTAACCCGCGGCTCGGAAACACCATATATTTT.

The chain uses TRBV9 and TRBJ2-1, with 7 bases identical to TRBD2. This CDR3 is 15 amino acids long. V gave up 2 bases and J gave up 1 base; unmatched junction bases: 3. Germline V gene data show CDR1 as SGDLS and CDR2 as YYNGEE. CDR3: CASSVGGLSYNEQFF. CDR3 coding DNA: TGTGCCAGCAGCGTCGGGGGGTTGTCCTACAATGAGCAGTTCTTC. The variable domain in full, with the rest retrieved from reference TRBV9 and TRBJ2-1, is DSGVTQTPKHLITATGQRVTLRCSPRSGDLSVYWYQQSLDQGLQFLIQYYNGEERAKGNILERFSAQQFPDLHSELNLSSLELGDSALYFCASSVGGLSYNEQFFGPGTRLTVL.

V and J are TRBV4-3 and TRBJ2-3, with D tentatively TRBD1 (5 bases). CDR1 is LGHNA and CDR2 is YSLEER in the germline V gene. The CDR3 spans 17 residues. V lost 2 bases and J lost 2, with 17 bases in between. CDR3 bases: TGCGCCAGCAGCCAATCACAGGCCCTCCCCTACACAGATACGCAGTATTTT. It yields the protein CASSQSQALPYTDTQYF.

This chain uses TRBV2 with TRBJ1-1; TRBD1 aligns across 8 bases. Losses at the gene ends were 5 bases for V and 3 bases for J; bases not matched to a gene: 8. CDR1 and CDR2 (germline): SNHLY, FYNNEI. CDR3 length equals 15 residues. The DNA of the CDR3 is TGTGCCAGCAGTCGGGCAGGACAGGGATACACTGAAGCTTTCTTT. This translates into CASSRAGQGYTEAFF.

The J gene is TRBJ1-2, the V gene TRBV6-1; 11 bases align to TRBD1. This CDR3 is 14 amino acids long. Trimming at V came to 5 bases and at J to 6 bases, leaving 5 bases not matched to a gene. Germline V lookup: CDR1 MNHNS, CDR2 SASEGT. The CDR3 DNA reads as TGTGCCAGCAGTAACCCGGGACAGGGGGATGGCTACACCTTC. This codes for CASSNPGQGDGYTF.

This clone appeared once. The chain carries TRBV6-5 and TRBJ2-1, with 8 nucleotides matching TRBD2. V lost 3 bases to trimming and J lost 6 bases; unmatched junction nucleotides: 10. The CDR3 sequence is 16 residues long. Per germline, CDR1 MNHEY and CDR2 SVGAGI. The CDR3 is CASSYGAGGFSNEQFF. CDR3 in DNA: TGTGCCAGCAGTTATGGGGCGGGAGGTTTTAGCAATGAGCAGTTCTTC.

This sequence joins TRBV18 and TRBJ1-1; the match to TRBD1 covers 11 bases. Trimming at V came to 3 bases and at J to 4 bases, leaving 4 bases not matched to a gene. The CDR3 is 15 amino acids. Germline CDR1 and CDR2: KGHSH and LQKENI. This chain's CDR3 is CASSPGDRGITEAFF. CDR3 in DNA: TGTGCCAGCTCACCCGGGGACAGGGGGATCACTGAAGCTTTCTTT.

This clone was seen more than once but under ten times. The chain carries TRBV5-1 and TRBJ1-1; weak D call: TRBD1 (5 bases). Germline V CDR1 and CDR2: SGHRS, YFSETQ. This CDR3 is built from 14 residues. The V end was cut by 3 bases, the J end by 0 bases, with 9 bases between. The CDR3 protein is CASSSETVNTEAFF. The CDR3 bases are TGCGCCAGCAGCTCGGAGACAGTGAACACTGAAGCTTTCTTT. The variable domain in full, with the rest retrieved from reference TRBV5-1 and TRBJ1-1, is KAGVTQTPRYLIKTRGQQVTLSCSPISGHRSVSWYQQTPGQGLQFLFEYFSETQRNKGNFPGRFSGRQFSNSRSEMNVSTLELGDSALYLCASSSETVNTEAFFGQGTRLTVV.

V usage is TRBV9 and J usage is TRBJ2-1, with TRBD2 matching 13 bases. The CDR3 is 22 amino acids. V trimming: 7 bases; J trimming: 3 bases; junction bases outside the gene matches: 25. From germline, CDR1 is SGDLS and CDR2 YYNGEE. Here the CDR3 reads CASPPGGRRTSGSSSGYNEQFF. The DNA for the CDR3 is TGTGCCAGCCCCCCGGGAGGGAGGCGGACTAGCGGGAGTTCTTCAGGCTACAATGAGCAGTTCTTC.

A single count supports this clone. The rearrangement links TRBV7-9 to TRBJ2-4, with D perhaps matching TRBD2 (5 bases). This CDR3 has 14 amino acids. CDR1 and CDR2 from the germline V gene are SEHNR and FQNEAQ (reference sequence). The V gene lost 5 bases and the J gene lost 8 bases, with 16 bases spanning the gap. The CDR3 DNA sequence: TGTGCCAGCAGCCGTTCGATGGACGGGGACATTCAGTACTTC. Protein product: CASSRSMDGDIQYF.

This rearrangement joins TRBV4-1 to TRBJ2-7, with a tentative D call TRBD1 (6 bases). Germline V CDR1 and CDR2: MGHRA, YSYEKL. Trimming removed 3 bases from V and 0 bases from J, with 15 bases in between. CDR3 length equals 16 residues. This chain's CDR3 is CASSQLVQDSSYEQYF. CDR3 DNA: TGCGCCAGCAGCCAGCTTGTTCAGGACAGCTCCTACGAGCAGTACTTC.

This clone has only one observation. The rearrangement uses TRBV7-8 and TRBJ2-2; D possibly corresponds to TRBD2 (6 bases). Trimming removed 8 bases from V and 6 bases from J, with 13 bases in between. Germline lookup yields CDR1 SGHVS and CDR2 FQNEAQ. CDR3 length: 13 amino acids. The CDR3 DNA reads TGTGCCAGCGGACGGGGAGGCGCCGGGGAGCTGTTTTTT. Translated: CASGRGGAGELFF.

The genes are TRBV5-1 and TRBJ2-5, with 12 bases matching TRBD1. The DNA end is a closer match to TRBJ2-7, so the J assignment may be wrong. In germline, CDR1 is SGHRS, CDR2 YFSETQ. The CDR3 runs to 16 residues. CDR3 nucleotide sequence: TGCGCCAGCAGCTACGGGACAGGGGGCCGCATCTACGAGCAGTACTTC. It codes for CASSYGTGGRIYEQYF.

This clone appeared a few times. J is TRBJ2-7 and V is TRBV11-1; D may be TRBD1 (6 bases). Germline V lookup: CDR1 SGHAT, CDR2 FQDESV (reference sequence). CDR3 length: 15 residues. Trimming stripped 1 base from V and 7 bases from J, with 17 bases between. CDR3 coding DNA: TGTGCCAGCAGCTTAGGGACAGCAACCGGTGGGGAGCAGTACTTC. Protein: CASSLGTATGGEQYF.

This chain links TRBV7-2 with TRBJ2-5, with D tentatively TRBD2 (7 bases). Germline-derived CDR1 and CDR2 are SGHTA and FQGNSA. V was trimmed by 3 bases and J by 3 bases, leaving 17 bases between them. The CDR3 contains 16 residues. The CDR3 reads CASSLMGRGVKETQYF. The CDR3 DNA follows: TGTGCCAGCAGCTTGATGGGGAGGGGGGTTAAAGAGACCCAGTACTTC.

The chain joins TRBV6-4 to TRBJ2-2; 8 bases line up with TRBD1. V dropped 8 bases and J dropped 4; count of bases not matched to a gene: 6. Germline V gene data show CDR1 as MRHNA and CDR2 as SNTAGT. The CDR3 runs to 14 residues. CDR3 residues: CASEPDRGTGELFF. CDR3 in DNA: TGTGCCAGCGAGCCAGACAGGGGCACCGGGGAGCTGTTTTTT.

The chain joins TRBV6-1 to TRBJ1-5; 7 positions match TRBD1. After removal of 4 bases from V and 0 bases from J, the junction contained 6 bases not matched to a gene. Germline loops: CDR1 MNHNS, CDR2 SASEGT. The length of the CDR3 is 16 residues. The CDR3 DNA sequence: TGTGCCAGCAGTGGCGGGACAGACTATAGCAATCAGCCCCAGCATTTT. This translates into CASSGGTDYSNQPQHF.

V gene TRBV11-2 combines with J gene TRBJ2-4; unclear D gene. The V gene lost 2 bases and the J gene lost 15 bases, with 17 bases spanning the gap. The length of the CDR3 is 13 residues. Germline CDR1 is SGHAT and CDR2 is FQNNGV. The DNA for the CDR3 is TGTGCCAGCAGCTTAAACGGCCACGATAAGCGGTACTTC. It is translated as CASSLNGHDKRYF.

V and J are TRBV19 and TRBJ1-5, with 9 bases matching TRBD1. J gave up 0 bases and V 5 bases, and 5 bases lay outside the gene matches. The CDR3 has 16 residues. The germline CDR1 and CDR2 sequences are LNHDA and SQIVND (reference sequence). The DNA for the CDR3 is TGTGCCAGTAGTGCCGGGACAGGGTATAGCAATCAGCCCCAGCATTTT. Protein: CASSAGTGYSNQPQHF.

J is TRBJ2-5 and V is TRBV11-2; TRBD2 aligns across 7 bases. The V segment lost 3 bases and the J segment 1 base; nucleotides outside the gene matches: 5. The germline V gene encodes CDR1 SGHAT and CDR2 FQNNGV. The CDR3 covers 15 residues. CDR3 nucleotides: TGTGCCAGCAGCTTTCTCGCTAGCGGCCAAGAGACCCAGTACTTC. The encoded protein is CASSFLASGQETQYF.

The rearrangement links TRBV6-1 to TRBJ2-3; TRBD1 might be the D (7 bases). The CDR3 has 17 amino acids. Germline CDR1 and CDR2: MNHNS and SASEGT. The ends were cut back, 3 bases at V and 0 bases at J, with 16 bases in the middle. The CDR3 sequence is CASSDTGAGLSTDTQYF. CDR3 sequence (DNA): TGTGCCAGCAGTGACACAGGGGCGGGGTTAAGCACAGATACGCAGTATTTT.

V is TRBV5-8 and J is TRBJ1-3; TRBD1 agrees at 7 bases. V lost 5 bases, J lost 2 bases, and 1 base stayed unmatched. CDR3 length equals 13 residues. CDR1 is SGHTS and CDR2 is YDEGEE in the germline V gene. This CDR3 is CASSTGAGNTIYF. CDR3 in DNA: TGTGCCAGCAGTACAGGGGCTGGAAACACCATATATTTT.

The chain is built from TRBV19 and TRBJ2-7; 9 bases align to TRBD1. Germline V gene lookup returns CDR1 LNHDA and CDR2 SQIVND (reference sequence). V dropped 3 bases and J dropped 3; count of bases not matched to a gene: 6. The CDR3 sequence is 15 residues long. The DNA of the CDR3 is TGTGCCAGTAGTATCGCGGGACAGGGAAGCTACGAGCAGTACTTC. Protein product: CASSIAGQGSYEQYF.

The chain uses TRBV13 and TRBJ2-5; TRBD1 matches at 9 bases. Germline V gene sequence: CDR1 PRHDT, CDR2 FYEKMQ (reference sequence). The CDR3 covers 15 residues. V shed 4 bases and J 5 bases; nucleotides not matched to a gene: 8. CDR3 sequence reads: CASSSLGDRVETQYF. CDR3 DNA sequence: TGTGCCAGCAGCTCCCTAGGGGACAGGGTGGAGACCCAGTACTTC.

J is TRBJ1-1 and V is TRBV7-8; D perhaps matches TRBD1 (5 bases). Germline V gene data show CDR1 as SGHVS and CDR2 as FQNEAQ. The CDR3 length is 16 residues. V dropped 5 bases and J dropped 2 bases, with 18 bases sitting between them. DNA of the CDR3: TGTGCCAGCAGCGAAGCCTGGGGCAGACTTAACACTGAAGCTTTCTTT. Amino acid sequence: CASSEAWGRLNTEAFF. Based on the CDR3 plus reference TRBV7-8 and TRBJ1-1, the full variable domain is GAGVSQSPRYKVAKRGQDVALRCDPISGHVSLFWYQQALGQGPEFLTYFQNEAQLDKSGLPSDRFFAERPEGSVSTLKIQRTQQEDSAVYLCASSEAWGRLNTEAFFGQGTRLTVV.

The rearrangement joins TRBV5-1 to TRBJ2-5; 7 bases are a match to TRBD2. Trimming took 4 bases from V and 0 from J; bases not matched to a gene: 12. The V gene's germline CDR1 is SGHRS and CDR2 YFSETQ. This CDR3 region has 17 residues. The CDR3 DNA is TGCGCCAGCAGCCGGACTAGTGGGGGGATCAACCAAGAGACCCAGTACTTC. It translates to CASSRTSGGINQETQYF.

The CDR3 DNA is TGCGCCAGCAGCAGGGGACAGGGGACCAACACTGAAGCTTTCTTT. Protein: CASSRGQGTNTEAFF. The rearrangement links TRBV5-1 to TRBJ1-1, with 10 bases aligning to TRBD1. The germline gives CDR1 SGHRS, CDR2 YFSETQ. V lost 4 bases to trimming and J lost 2 bases; unmatched junction nucleotides: 5. The CDR3 is 15 amino acids.

The chain carries TRBV5-6 and TRBJ1-5, with no clear D. Looked up from germline, CDR1 is SGHDT and CDR2 is YYEEEE. CDR3 size: 16 residues. The V and J ends lost 1 base and 2 bases respectively, with 13 bases between them. CDR3 in amino acids: CASSLFGRFGNQPQHF. For the CDR3, the DNA is TGTGCCAGCAGCTTGTTTGGGAGGTTCGGCAATCAGCCCCAGCATTTT.

This clone occurred a few times. The chain carries TRBV2 and TRBJ2-1, with D perhaps TRBD2 (7 bases). CDR1 and CDR2 from the germline V gene are SNHLY and FYNNEI. The V gene lost 9 bases and the J gene lost 0 bases, with 15 bases spanning the gap. The CDR3 totals 15 residues. CDR3 region: CASEGGEGSYNEQFF. The DNA for the CDR3 is TGTGCCAGTGAGGGGGGGGAGGGCTCCTACAATGAGCAGTTCTTC.

The rearrangement links TRBV29-1 to TRBJ1-2, with 7 bases that match TRBD1. Germline V CDR1 and CDR2: SQVTM, ANQGSEA. The CDR3 runs to 14 residues. J lost 6 bases, V lost 7 bases, and 14 bases had no gene match. The CDR3 region is CSAPDRGQSHGYTF. CDR3 DNA sequence: TGCAGCGCCCCTGACCGGGGACAGTCTCATGGCTACACCTTC.

The chain uses TRBV19 and TRBJ1-1; TRBD1 matches at 7 bases. The CDR3 is 17 amino acids. The germline CDR1 and CDR2 sequences are LNHDA and SQIVND (reference sequence). Losses at the gene ends were 6 bases for V and 1 base for J; bases not matched to a gene: 14. The CDR3 protein is CASRWLRGRGENTEAFF. The CDR3, as DNA: TGTGCCAGTAGGTGGCTGAGGGGGCGAGGGGAGAACACTGAAGCTTTCTTT.